Many counts were recorded for the clone carrying this T cell receptor beta chain. As yet, its antigen is unknown. The V end was cut by 0 bases, the J end by 0 bases, with 12 bases between. Germline V lookup: CDR1 SGHRS, CDR2 YFSETQ. CDR3 length: 16 residues. This specimen belongs to a study of T-cell reconstitution after alpha-beta-depleted transplantation in children. Study results and limitations: It was reported that alpha-beta T cells came from several hundred expanded graft clones (about two months after transplant). T-cell counts and diversity at one year following transplant were attributed mainly to newly produced T cells. From surviving recipient T cells and thymic progenitors came the high day-60 TCRbeta diversity observed in some patients.

A TCRbeta library incorporating unique molecular identifiers was prepared. TCRdb re-analysed the PCR reads in MiXCR, keeping a single row per CDR3 protein. This sample has 210,000 or so distinct CDR3 sequences, with about a tenth found just once. The chain employs TRBV5-1 and TRBJ1-1; D gene unclear. This TCR was sampled from a child less than two years old with acute myeloid leukemia, due to receive a stem cell transplant. The starting material was PBMCs, obtained before TCRalphabeta/CD19-depleted stem cell transplant. CDR3 residues: CASSLGGPTVNTEAFF. The CDR3 DNA sequence: TGCGCCAGCAGCTTGGGTGGACCGACTGTGAACACTGAAGCTTTCTTT. The full variable domain, completed using reference TRBV5-1 and TRBJ1-1, is KAGVTQTPRYLIKTRGQQVTLSCSPISGHRSVSWYQQTPGQGLQFLFEYFSETQRNKGNFPGRFSGRQFSNSRSEMNVSTLELGDSALYLCASSLGGPTVNTEAFFGQGTRLTVV.